The clone carrying this T cell receptor (beta chain) was recorded a few times. Its antigen is as yet unknown. This entry is derived from a study of beta chain features in type 1 diabetes. Study in general: All samples together contributed 100 million to 120 million sorted cells for examination. Study-wide results and limits: Short templates might get an advantage during PCR, and this would be equal in patients and controls. A moderate, significant TCRB CDR3 shortening appeared in type 1 diabetes across four CD4+ subsets. An over-representation of cells with high TCR expression could result from cDNA sequencing.

In total, each donor contributed a single heparinised blood draw that averaged roughly 100 mL. cDNA synthesis used the whole RNA isolate, giving expressed TCRB sequences. Only in-frame clones appear in the TCRdb table, and some are missing; sequencing was by immunoSEQ multiplex PCR. The table has over 300,000 clones, approximately 9.7% seen once; the top ten hold more than 0.8%. Between the trimmed V and J ends, which lost 6 bases and 7 bases, there was a span of 18 bases. Per germline, CDR1 SQVTM and CDR2 ANQGSEA. CDR3 length: 13 residues. This receptor was identified in a man aged 25 to 40 with type 1 diabetes. What was sequenced was central memory CD4+ T cells from blood. The V and J genes are TRBV29-1 and TRBJ1-1; D perhaps matches TRBD1 (5 bases). For the CDR3, the DNA is TGCAGCGTCCATCTCATTGGGGCGGTTGAAGCTTTCTTT. It translates to CSVHLIGAVEAFF.